A selection of T cell receptor beta chains follows, all from one sample in a study of shared clonotypes between healthy human individuals. Sequencing used immunoSEQ multiplex PCR; TCRdb keeps in-frame clones, though not all of them. The sample carries fewer than 3 million clones, around 90% recorded once. Input material: naive CD4+ T cells from PBMCs. These receptors all stem from a man between 18 and 29 years old in good health. Some clones in this sample may be carry-over from other donors' samples. The CDR3 runs from the conserved cysteine through the conserved F or W. Each record gives: clone size, V gene, D gene, J gene, CDR3 protein, CDR3 DNA. A D gene is named only where the DNA matches it firmly. Some rows have no size entry. The others give once, few or many, or a class for an expanded clone.

NA	TRBV29-1	TRBD1	TRBJ1-1	CSVGRQGATEAFF	TGCAGCGTTGGAAGACAGGGGGCCACTGAAGCTTTCTTT
NA	TRBV9	TRBD1	TRBJ1-2	CASSLRGGQVNYGYTF	TGTGCCAGCAGCCTGAGGGGGGGACAGGTCAACTATGGCTACACCTTC
once	TRBV7-9	TRBD1	TRBJ1-4	CASSSTGEANEKLFF	TGTGCCAGCAGCTCGACAGGGGAGGCTAATGAAAAACTGTTTTTT
NA	TRBV7-8	NA	TRBJ1-2	CASSDPWGKANYGYTF	TGTGCCAGCAGCGACCCTTGGGGTAAAGCTAACTATGGCTACACCTTC
NA	TRBV7-3	TRBD2	TRBJ2-1	CASSPRLAGANEQFF	TGTGCCAGCAGCCCAAGACTAGCGGGAGCCAATGAGCAGTTCTTC
once	TRBV5-6	NA	TRBJ2-2	CASSPRDKAATGELFF	TGTGCCAGCAGCCCCCGGGATAAAGCGGCCACCGGGGAGCTGTTTTTT
NA	TRBV5-1	NA	TRBJ2-7	CASSLGDEQYF	TGCGCCAGCAGCTTGGGAGACGAGCAGTACTTC
NA	TRBV7-6	TRBD1	TRBJ2-2	CASSPRTGTGNTGELFF	TGTGCCAGCAGCCCACGGACGGGGACAGGGAACACCGGGGAGCTGTTTTTT
NA	TRBV15	TRBD1	TRBJ2-2	CATSPRGRDTGELFF	TGTGCCACCAGCCCTAGGGGGCGGGACACCGGGGAGCTGTTTTTT
NA	TRBV30	TRBD1	TRBJ2-7	CAWSRQGFSYEQYF	TGTGCCTGGAGCAGACAGGGGTTTTCCTACGAGCAGTACTTC
NA	TRBV29-1	NA	TRBJ1-6	CSVRSSYNSPLHF	TGCAGCGTTAGGAGCTCCTATAATTCACCCCTCCACTTT
once	TRBV7-3	TRBD1	TRBJ1-1	CASSTTGEGTEAFF	TGTGCCAGCAGCACGACAGGGGAGGGGACTGAAGCTTTCTTT
NA	TRBV9	NA	TRBJ2-2	CASSVLGQANTGELFF	TGTGCCAGCAGCGTATTAGGGCAGGCGAACACCGGGGAGCTGTTTTTT
NA	TRBV2	NA	TRBJ1-2	CASSEGPLFYGYTF	TGTGCCAGCAGTGAAGGCCCCCTGTTCTATGGCTACACCTTC
once	TRBV27	NA	TRBJ1-2	CASRLRGSYGYTF	TGTGCCAGCAGGCTCCGGGGATCCTATGGCTACACCTTC
NA	TRBV19	NA	TRBJ1-3	CASILRPGTPKGSSGNTIYF	TGTGCCAGTATCCTAAGACCCGGGACACCAAAAGGGAGCTCTGGAAACACCATATATTTT
NA	TRBV11-2	TRBD2	TRBJ2-1	CASSLDPGGNNEQFF	TGTGCCAGCAGCTTAGATCCGGGGGGTAACAATGAGCAGTTCTTC
NA	TRBV6-6	TRBD1	TRBJ2-7	CASRPGTGNYEQYF	TGTGCCAGCAGACCGGGGACAGGGAATTACGAGCAGTACTTC
once	TRBV28	NA	TRBJ1-2	CASRGGSRENGYTF	TGTGCCAGCAGAGGGGGGTCCAGGGAGAATGGCTACACCTTC
NA	TRBV9	NA	TRBJ1-2	CASSPRAATAYYGYTF	TGTGCCAGCAGCCCCCGCGCGGCGACAGCCTACTATGGCTACACCTTC
NA	TRBV4-1	NA	TRBJ2-1	CASSQGGLSYNEQFF	TGCGCCAGCAGCCAAGGGGGTCTCTCCTACAATGAGCAGTTCTTC
NA	TRBV2	NA	TRBJ1-3	CASSEQLSGNTIYF	TGTGCCAGCAGTGAGCAGCTCTCTGGAAACACCATATATTTT
NA	TRBV7-8	TRBD2	TRBJ2-1	CASSSPRGLAGKNEQFF	TGTGCCAGCAGCTCCCCCCGGGGACTAGCGGGAAAGAATGAGCAGTTCTTC
NA	TRBV29-1	TRBD2	TRBJ2-1	CSARGASGRGEQFF	TGCAGCGCCCGAGGGGCTAGCGGGCGGGGTGAGCAGTTCTTC
NA	TRBV7-2	NA	TRBJ1-5	CASSLGTVSQPQHF	TGTGCCAGCAGCTTAGGAACAGTGAGTCAGCCCCAGCATTTT
NA	TRBV7-9	NA	TRBJ2-3	CASSFTNRGTDTQYF	TGTGCCAGCAGCTTCACCAACAGGGGCACAGATACGCAGTATTTT
NA	TRBV6-1	NA	TRBJ2-3	CASSGLARGTDTQYF	TGTGCCAGCAGTGGTCTAGCGCGGGGCACAGATACGCAGTATTTT
NA	TRBV9	NA	TRBJ2-1	CASSVAGTEYNEQFF	TGTGCCAGCAGCGTAGCTGGGACCGAGTACAATGAGCAGTTCTTC
once	TRBV15	NA	TRBJ2-7	CATSRDGSGAYEQYF	TGTGCCACCAGCAGAGATGGTAGCGGTGCCTACGAGCAGTACTTC
NA	TRBV19	NA	TRBJ2-2	CASSVTATGELFF	TGTGCCAGTAGTGTGACAGCGACCGGGGAGCTGTTTTTT
NA	TRBV7-8	TRBD1	TRBJ1-5	CASSLNLGTGVNQPQHF	TGTGCCAGCAGCTTAAATCTTGGGACAGGTGTAAATCAGCCCCAGCATTTT
NA	TRBV6-5	NA	TRBJ1-2	CASSPGGVGYGYTF	TGTGCCAGCAGCCCCGGCGGGGTGGGCTATGGCTACACCTTC
few	TRBV4-1	NA	TRBJ1-1	CASSRTDGQINMNTEAFF	TGCGCCAGCAGCCGTACTGATGGGCAGATAAACATGAACACTGAAGCTTTCTTT
once	TRBV6-6	NA	TRBJ2-1	CASSWLFDNEQFF	TGTGCCAGCAGTTGGCTATTCGACAATGAGCAGTTCTTC
NA	TRBV5-1	TRBD2	TRBJ2-5	CASSPGTSGQETQYF	TGCGCCAGCAGCCCCGGGACTAGCGGACAAGAGACCCAGTACTTC
NA	TRBV7-6	TRBD1	TRBJ2-3	CASSNLPGQGADTQYF	TGTGCCAGCAGCAATCTACCGGGACAGGGGGCAGATACGCAGTATTTT
NA	TRBV27	TRBD2	TRBJ2-5	CASTFRRGETQYF	TGTGCCAGCACGTTCAGGCGGGGGGAGACCCAGTACTTC
few	TRBV9	TRBD1	TRBJ1-1	CASSVAGQGTLNFF	TGTGCCAGCAGCGTAGCGGGACAGGGCACTCTTAATTTCTTT
NA	TRBV18	NA	TRBJ2-7	CASSPSLTSYEQYF	TGTGCCAGCTCACCTTCACTGACCAGCTACGAGCAGTACTTC
NA	TRBV5-6	TRBD1	TRBJ2-2	CASSSRQGGHGELFF	TGTGCCAGCAGCTCCCGACAGGGGGGGCACGGGGAGCTGTTTTTT
NA	TRBV9	TRBD1	TRBJ2-7	CASSATSGLTTGPYEQYF	TGTGCCAGCAGCGCGACGTCGGGTCTTACGACAGGGCCCTACGAGCAGTACTTC
NA	TRBV2	TRBD1	TRBJ1-1	CASHNRGRWTEAFF	TGTGCCAGCCACAATAGGGGGCGGTGGACTGAAGCTTTCTTT
NA	TRBV2	TRBD1	TRBJ1-2	CASTETGGGYTF	TGTGCCAGCACCGAGACAGGGGGAGGCTACACCTTC
NA	TRBV10-2	NA	TRBJ2-3	CASSAGDTQYF	TGCGCCAGCAGTGCAGGGGATACGCAGTATTTT
once	TRBV2	TRBD1	TRBJ1-1	CASSLQGAPGTEAFF	TGTGCCAGCAGCTTACAGGGGGCGCCCGGCACTGAAGCTTTCTTT
NA	TRBV11-1	NA	TRBJ2-3	CASSLEYREGTDTQYF	TGTGCCAGCAGCTTAGAGTACAGGGAGGGCACAGATACGCAGTATTTT
NA	TRBV9	NA	TRBJ2-1	CASSVDISNEQFF	TGTGCCAGCAGCGTAGACATTAGCAATGAGCAGTTCTTC
few	TRBV30	NA	TRBJ1-5	CAWSPGTNPNQPQHF	TGTGCCTGGAGCCCAGGGACTAACCCCAATCAGCCCCAGCATTTT
NA	TRBV28	TRBD2	TRBJ2-7	CASRGLNTYEQYF	TGTGCCAGCAGGGGACTAAACACCTACGAGCAGTACTTC
few	TRBV5-4	NA	TRBJ1-1	CASSWDRMNTEAFF	TGTGCCAGCAGCTGGGACCGCATGAACACTGAAGCTTTCTTT
NA	TRBV6-1	NA	TRBJ1-1	CASSNYLNTEAFF	TGTGCCAGCAGCAACTATTTGAACACTGAAGCTTTCTTT
few	TRBV5-1	TRBD1	TRBJ2-2	CASSSRQGTTGELFF	TGCGCCAGCAGCTCCAGACAGGGGACGACCGGGGAGCTGTTTTTT
NA	TRBV5-4	NA	TRBJ2-7	CASSRPGQNDEQYF	TGTGCCAGCAGCCGCCCCGGACAGAACGACGAGCAGTACTTC
NA	TRBV7-2	NA	TRBJ2-1	CASSLSWGGDEQFF	TGTGCCAGCAGCTTGAGCTGGGGAGGAGACGAGCAGTTCTTC
NA	TRBV27	NA	TRBJ2-4	CASSLFRIRAKNIQYF	TGTGCCAGCAGTTTATTTAGAATAAGGGCCAAAAACATTCAGTACTTC
NA	TRBV15	TRBD1	TRBJ2-3	CATSRSGTGGYTDTQYF	TGTGCCACCAGCAGGAGTGGGACAGGGGGCTACACAGATACGCAGTATTTT
NA	TRBV10-2	NA	TRBJ2-3	CASSVPADTQYF	TGCGCCAGCAGTGTTCCGGCAGATACGCAGTATTTT
once	TRBV5-4	NA	TRBJ2-1	CASSLETGSYNEQFF	TGTGCCAGCAGCTTGGAGACAGGCTCCTACAATGAGCAGTTCTTC
NA	TRBV4-2	TRBD1	TRBJ1-6	CASSPAGQGDSPLHF	TGTGCCAGCAGCCCTGCGGGACAGGGGGATTCACCCCTCCACTTT
NA	TRBV5-1	NA	TRBJ2-3	CASSFRLGGTDTQYF	TGCGCCAGCAGCTTCCGACTAGGGGGTACAGATACGCAGTATTTT